This T cell receptor beta chain stems from a study of cytomegalovirus exposure and HLA in healthy donors. Per the germline V gene, CDR1 is SGHRS and CDR2 is YFSETQ. CDR3 length equals 14 residues. V lost 6 bases and J lost 4, with 13 bases in between. Study-wide points: Upon later analysis, TCR association rates were observed to vary by HLA locus, being highest for DRB1 and lowest for HLA-C.

In the case of this clone: The antigen is unknown.

PCR primers comprised 60 Vbeta and 13 Jbeta primers. The method was immunoSEQ multiplex PCR; TCRdb's version includes in-frame clones alone and lacks a portion of them. The repertoire holds some 150,000 clones, with 75% to 90% as singletons. The chain combines TRBV5-1 with TRBJ2-2; TRBD1 might be the D (6 bases). This TCR was recovered from a man aged 25 to 40 in good health and CMV-seronegative. Sequenced: PBMCs. CDR3 amino acids: CASTRDKSTGELFF. CDR3 nucleotides: TGCGCCAGCACCCGGGACAAATCCACCGGGGAGCTGTTTTTT. Full variable domain (outside the CDR3, taken from reference TRBV5-1 and TRBJ2-2): KAGVTQTPRYLIKTRGQQVTLSCSPISGHRSVSWYQQTPGQGLQFLFEYFSETQRNKGNFPGRFSGRQFSNSRSEMNVSTLELGDSALYLCASTRDKSTGELFFGEGSRLTVL.